Given below is one T cell receptor (beta chain) in context. The V gene's germline CDR1 is SGHRS and CDR2 YFSETQ. The CDR3 contains 15 residues. The V end lost 0 bases, the J end lost 0 bases, and 7 bases lay between the germline ends. Data came from immunoSEQ multiplex PCR; TCRdb stores just in-frame clones and leaves some out. Here the sample spans 150,000 to 200,000 clones, less than 85% being singletons. The data are from a study of cytomegalovirus exposure and HLA in healthy donors. This TCR was recovered from a man aged 18 to 35 in good health and CMV-seropositive. V is TRBV5-1 and J is TRBJ1-5, with no clear D. The sample was PBMCs. Written as DNA, the CDR3 is TGCGCCAGCAGCTTGGGCCAGGATAGCAATCAGCCCCAGCATTTT. It specifies CASSLGQDSNQPQHF.